This entry lists 10 T cell receptor beta chains sequenced from one sample in a study of regulatory T cells in long-lasting Graves disease. In building TCR beta libraries, iRepertoire HTBI primers were used together with Arm-PCR of CDR3 regions. One entry per CDR3 protein, called by TCRdb with MiXCR from the multiplex PCR reads. The sample holds hundreds of thousands of distinct CDR3 sequences, about 15% seen once. Time point here: newly diagnosed GD, antithyroid drugs for less than 3 months. Extracted RNA from PBMCs served as the source of the TCR library. These data were also reused for a study on T cells in Graves' hyperthyroidism and ophthalmopathy.

The starting material was peripheral blood mononuclear cells (PBMCs), obtained at new diagnosis, from a patient treated with antithyroid drugs. Every receptor here comes from a woman aged 25 to 39 with Graves disease.

This clonotype has a count of ten or more. The V and J genes are TRBV29-1 and TRBJ2-2; D may be TRBD1 or TRBD2 (5 bases each). V dropped 4 bases and J dropped 0 bases, with 9 bases sitting between them. The CDR3 spans 14 residues. The V gene's germline CDR1 is SQVTM and CDR2 ANQGSEA. The CDR3 sequence: CSVGPGPNTGELFF. CDR3 DNA: TGCAGCGTTGGCCCGGGGCCGAACACCGGGGAGCTGTTTTTT.

In its sample, this clonotype was seen many times. The chain uses TRBV7-3 and TRBJ2-3; D remains ambiguous. The CDR3 sequence is 14 residues long. Germline V gene data show CDR1 as SGHTA and CDR2 as FQGTGA. Deletions cut 5 bases from V and 0 bases from J, with 9 bases between. CDR3 bases: TGTGCCAGCAGCCTGCTTAGTAGCACAGATACGCAGTATTTT. Amino acid sequence: CASSLLSSTDTQYF.

The V gene is TRBV18, the J gene TRBJ2-1, with D tentatively TRBD1 (5 bases). The length of the CDR3 is 14 residues. The V end was cut by 3 bases, the J end by 4 bases, with 10 bases between. Germline CDR1 is KGHSH and CDR2 is LQKENI. CDR3 amino acids: CASSPRAGYNEQFF. The CDR3, as DNA: TGTGCCAGCTCACCCCGCGCAGGGTACAATGAGCAGTTCTTC.

This clonotype was counted a few times. This chain joins TRBV27 and TRBJ2-7; D is undetermined. The CDR3 extends over 13 amino acids. Germline assignment: CDR1 MNHEY and CDR2 SMNVEV (reference sequence). Trimming removed 3 bases from V and 3 bases from J, with 9 bases in between. The DNA for the CDR3 is TGTGCCAGCAGTTTTGAAGGGAACTACGAGCAGTACTTC. Translating it yields CASSFEGNYEQYF.

The genes are TRBV9 and TRBJ1-5, with D unresolved. The germline V gene encodes CDR1 SGDLS and CDR2 YYNGEE. The CDR3 is 16 residues long. V dropped 4 bases and J dropped 0 bases, with 14 bases sitting between them. The CDR3 region has the DNA TGTGCCAGCAGCCCTCACGGGGATATTAGCAATCAGCCCCAGCATTTT. Amino acids: CASSPHGDISNQPQHF.

Ten or more counts support this clonotype. The chain couples TRBV6-5 to TRBJ1-6, with 7 bases matching TRBD1. CDR1 is MNHEY and CDR2 is SVGAGI in the germline V gene. The CDR3 totals 17 residues. J lost 0 bases, V lost 4 bases, and 6 bases had no gene match. The CDR3 loop is CASSSDRTSSYNSPLHF. The CDR3, as DNA: TGTGCCAGCAGTTCGGACAGGACAAGCTCCTATAATTCACCCCTCCACTTT.

The table lists this clonotype with many counts. This sequence joins TRBV20-1 and TRBJ1-2, with unresolved D. The V end lost 3 bases, the J end lost 2 bases, and 10 bases lay between the germline ends. The CDR3 is 13 amino acids. CDR1 and CDR2 (germline): DFQATT, SNEGSKA (reference sequence). CDR3 amino acids: CSARSSQNYGYTF. CDR3 sequence (DNA): TGCAGTGCTAGGTCCAGTCAGAACTATGGCTACACCTTC.

This clonotype has only a few counts. The V call is TRBV2, the J call TRBJ2-3, with D unresolved. The CDR3 covers 13 residues. Deletions cut 6 bases from V and 4 bases from J, with 11 bases between. CDR1 SNHLY and CDR2 FYNNEI come from the germline V gene. The CDR3 region is CASSRSEPDTQYF. In DNA, the CDR3 is TGTGCCAGCAGCCGCAGCGAACCAGATACGCAGTATTTT.

Ten or more counts support this clonotype. The rearrangement uses TRBV10-3 and TRBJ1-2, with no clear D. Trimming cost V 3 bases and J 10 bases, with 21 bases left between them. Germline V gene sequence: CDR1 ENHRY, CDR2 SYGVKD. This CDR3 spans 15 amino acids. This chain's CDR3 is CAISEPGRINFIYTF. CDR3 bases: TGTGCCATCAGTGAACCCGGGCGGATAAATTTCATCTACACCTTC.

This clonotype has a count of ten or more. The chain links TRBV3-1 to TRBJ1-1, with D unresolved. Trimming took off 4 bases at V and 0 bases at J, with 6 bases between the two ends. Germline V gives CDR1 LGHDT, CDR2 YNNKEL (reference sequence). The CDR3 has 13 residues. CDR3 protein: CASSPHMNTEAFF. CDR3 sequence (DNA): TGTGCCAGCAGCCCGCACATGAACACTGAAGCTTTCTTT.